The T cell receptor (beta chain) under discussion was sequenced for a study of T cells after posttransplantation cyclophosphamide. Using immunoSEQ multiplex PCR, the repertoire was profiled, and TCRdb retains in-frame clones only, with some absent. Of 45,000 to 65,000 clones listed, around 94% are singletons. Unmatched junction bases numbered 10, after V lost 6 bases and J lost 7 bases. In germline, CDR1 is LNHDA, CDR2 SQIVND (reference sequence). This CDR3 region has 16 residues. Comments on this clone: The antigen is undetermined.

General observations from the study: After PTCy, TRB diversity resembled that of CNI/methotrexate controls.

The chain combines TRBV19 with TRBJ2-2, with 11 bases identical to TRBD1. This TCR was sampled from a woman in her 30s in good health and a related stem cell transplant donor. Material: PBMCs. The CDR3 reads CASSRGQGVKDGELFF. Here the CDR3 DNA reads TGTGCCAGTAGCCGGGGACAGGGGGTTAAAGACGGGGAGCTGTTTTTT.